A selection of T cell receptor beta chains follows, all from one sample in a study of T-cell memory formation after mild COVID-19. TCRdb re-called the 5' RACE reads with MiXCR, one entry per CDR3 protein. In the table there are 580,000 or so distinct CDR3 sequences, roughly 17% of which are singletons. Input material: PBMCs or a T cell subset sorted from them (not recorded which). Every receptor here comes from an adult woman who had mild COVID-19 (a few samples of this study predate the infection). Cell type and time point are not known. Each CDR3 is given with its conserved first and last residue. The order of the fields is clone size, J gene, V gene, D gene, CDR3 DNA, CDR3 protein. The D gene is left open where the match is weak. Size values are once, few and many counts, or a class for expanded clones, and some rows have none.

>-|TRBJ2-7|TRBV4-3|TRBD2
TGCGCCAGCAGCCAGGGACTAGCGGGGATGAGCTCCTACGAGCAGTACTTC
CASSQGLAGMSSYEQYF
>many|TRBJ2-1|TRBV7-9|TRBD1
TGTGCCAGCAGCTCGACCGGGACAGGGAAGTTTAGGTCCTACAATGAGCAGTTCTTC
CASSSTGTGKFRSYNEQFF
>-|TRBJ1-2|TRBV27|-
TGTGCCAGCAGTTCCTGGCCCATTAACTATGGCTACACCTTC
CASSSWPINYGYTF
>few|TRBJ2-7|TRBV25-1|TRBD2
TGTGCCAGCATGAGCGGGGGTTACTACGAGCAGTACTTC
CASMSGGYYEQYF
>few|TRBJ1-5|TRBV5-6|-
TGTGCCAGCAGCCTCAGGGGAATCAATCAGCCCCAGCATTTT
CASSLRGINQPQHF
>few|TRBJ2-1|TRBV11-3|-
TGTGCCAGCAGCTTAGTTATGGGAAGCTCCTACAATGAGCAGTTCTTC
CASSLVMGSSYNEQFF
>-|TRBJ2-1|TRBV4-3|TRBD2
TGCGCCAGCAGCCAAGAGCCTAGCGGGAGTGTCAATGAGCAGTTCTTC
CASSQEPSGSVNEQFF
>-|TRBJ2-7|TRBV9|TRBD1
TGTGCCAGCAGCCCGGGACAGTCCCTCTACGAGCAGTACTTC
CASSPGQSLYEQYF
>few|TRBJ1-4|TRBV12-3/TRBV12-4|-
TGTGCCAGCAGTTTTCTTGACGGTTGGGGGGAAAAACTGTTTTTT
CASSFLDGWGEKLFF
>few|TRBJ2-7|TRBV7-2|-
TGTGCCAGCAGCTTAATGGGACTGAACTACGAGCAGTACTTC
CASSLMGLNYEQYF
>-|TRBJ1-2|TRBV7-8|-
TGTGCCAGCTCACAGCCTGACTATGGCTACACCTTC
CASSQPDYGYTF
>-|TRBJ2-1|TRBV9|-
TGTGCCAGCAGCGTATTGAGTAGGGCCGACAATGAGCAGTTCTTC
CASSVLSRADNEQFF
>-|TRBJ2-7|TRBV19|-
TGTGCCAGTAGTATTCCTGGAGCCTACGAGCAGTACTTC
CASSIPGAYEQYF
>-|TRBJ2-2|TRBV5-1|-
TGCGCCAGCATGGGGACTTCGAACACCGGGGAGCTGTTTTTT
CASMGTSNTGELFF
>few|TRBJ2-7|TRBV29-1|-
TGCAGCGTTGAACGGGCAGGGGACTACGAGCAGTACTTC
CSVERAGDYEQYF
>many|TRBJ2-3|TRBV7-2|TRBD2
TGTGCCAGCAGCTTAGATGGACTAGCCCTCGCTTCAGATACGCAGTATTTT
CASSLDGLALASDTQYF
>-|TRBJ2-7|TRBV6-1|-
TGTGCCAGCAGTGTTATGGAGCTAACCTACGAGCAGTACTTC
CASSVMELTYEQYF
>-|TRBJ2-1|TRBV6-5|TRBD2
TGTGCCAGCAGCCAAACGCGGGGACTAGCGGGTTACAATGAGCAGTTCTTC
CASSQTRGLAGYNEQFF
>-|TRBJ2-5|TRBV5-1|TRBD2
TGCGCCAGCAGCTCGGGGGGGCCAGAGGAGACCCAGTACTTC
CASSSGGPEETQYF
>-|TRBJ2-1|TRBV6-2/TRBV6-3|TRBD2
TGTGCCAGCAAAGCGGGGCCCCCTTACAATGAGCAGTTCTTC
CASKAGPPYNEQFF
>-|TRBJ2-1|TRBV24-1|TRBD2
TGTGCCACCAGTGACCAAACTAGCGGGAGGGACAATGAGCAGTTCTTC
CATSDQTSGRDNEQFF
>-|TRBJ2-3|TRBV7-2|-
TGTGCCAGCAGCGACCCAGGGGGGAGGCCCACAGATACGCAGTATTTT
CASSDPGGRPTDTQYF
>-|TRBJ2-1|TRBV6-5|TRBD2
TGTGCCAGCAACCGGGCGCACCCCGGGGGGGATGAGCAGTTCTTC
CASNRAHPGGDEQFF
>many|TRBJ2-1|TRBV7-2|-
TGTGCCAGCAGCTTAAACACAGATCTGTCCTACAATGAGCAGTTCTTC
CASSLNTDLSYNEQFF
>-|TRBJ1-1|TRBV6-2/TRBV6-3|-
TGTGCCAGCAGTCCTTACCCGCAGCAGGGCCTCACTGAAGCTTTCTTT
CASSPYPQQGLTEAFF
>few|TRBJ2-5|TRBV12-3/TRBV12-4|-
TGTGCCAGCAGTTCAACAGGGCGATCGGAGACCCAGTACTTC
CASSSTGRSETQYF
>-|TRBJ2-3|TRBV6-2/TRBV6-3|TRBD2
TGTGCCAGCAGTTACCCCGGGGCTAGCGGTACGCAGTATTTT
CASSYPGASGTQYF
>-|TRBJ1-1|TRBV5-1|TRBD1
TGCGCCAGCAGCCCCGGGACAGGGGCTACTGAAGCTTTCTTT
CASSPGTGATEAFF
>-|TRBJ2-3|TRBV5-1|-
TGCGCCAGCAGCTTGATACAGCCCACAGATACGCAGTATTTT
CASSLIQPTDTQYF
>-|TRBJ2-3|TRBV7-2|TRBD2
TGTGCCAGCAGCGGTAGCGGGGGGGCCTGGGATACGCAGTATTTT
CASSGSGGAWDTQYF
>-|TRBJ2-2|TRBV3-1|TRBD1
TGTGCCAGCAGCCAAGGACAGGGGGTCACCGGGGAGCTGTTTTTT
CASSQGQGVTGELFF
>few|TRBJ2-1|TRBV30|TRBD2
TGTGCCGTACAACTAGCGGGGGGGGAGAGCAATGAGCAGTTCTTC
CAVQLAGGESNEQFF
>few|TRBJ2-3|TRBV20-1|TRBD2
TGCAGTGCTAGAGTAGCGGGGGCAACAGATACGCAGTATTTT
CSARVAGATDTQYF
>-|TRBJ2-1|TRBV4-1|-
TGCGCCAGCAGCCCTGCCTTGGGAGATGAGCAGTTCTTC
CASSPALGDEQFF
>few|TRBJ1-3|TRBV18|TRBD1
TGTGCCAGCTCGCCGACAGGGCCCGGAAACACCATATATTTT
CASSPTGPGNTIYF
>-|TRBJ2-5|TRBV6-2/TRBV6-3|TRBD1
TGTGCCAGCAGTTACGGTCCCCTCAGGGGGCAGAGAGAGACCCAGTACTTC
CASSYGPLRGQRETQYF
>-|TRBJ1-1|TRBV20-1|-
TGCAGTGCCTCCTCGCGGGGGAACACTGAAGCTTTCTTT
CSASSRGNTEAFF
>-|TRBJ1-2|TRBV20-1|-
TGCAGTGCTAGTATGGGGGATGGCTACACCTTC
CSASMGDGYTF
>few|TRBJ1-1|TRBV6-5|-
TGTGCCACCCGGGGACCCCACGGGAGGGGATTCGGTACTGAAGCTTTCTTT
CATRGPHGRGFGTEAFF
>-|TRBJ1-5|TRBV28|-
TGTGCCAGCAGTTTTTACAGGGTCGGACAGCCCCAGCATTTT
CASSFYRVGQPQHF
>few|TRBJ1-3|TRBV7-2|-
TGTGCCAGCAGCTTAGTCTTTGGGGGGGACTCTGGAAACACCATATATTTT
CASSLVFGGDSGNTIYF
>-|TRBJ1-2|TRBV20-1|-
TGCAGTGCTAGTGGGAGAGGGTCTAACTATGGCTACACCTTC
CSASGRGSNYGYTF
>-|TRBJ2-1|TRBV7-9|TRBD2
TGTGCCAGCAGGCTGACTAGCGGGAGCGTTAATGAGCAGTTCTTC
CASRLTSGSVNEQFF
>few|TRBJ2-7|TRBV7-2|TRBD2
TGTGCCAGCAGCTCACCCGGGACTAGCACTTACGAGCAGTACTTC
CASSSPGTSTYEQYF
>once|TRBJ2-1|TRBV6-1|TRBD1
TGTGCCAGCACTGTAGACAGGGGCTTGGGTGAGCAGTTCTTC
CASTVDRGLGEQFF
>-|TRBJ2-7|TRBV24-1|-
TGTGCCACCAGTGACCCCGTCCGAGGGGCCGGGAACGAGCAGTACTTC
CATSDPVRGAGNEQYF